These 5 T cell receptor beta chains were sequenced from one sample in a study of blood T cell repertoires in COVID-19. Profiling relied on immunoSEQ multiplex PCR, and the TCRdb table lists in-frame clones only, not all of them. The data hold roughly 160,000 clones, with about four fifths observed a single time. The sequencing input was peripheral blood. These receptors were obtained from a woman at least 80 years old with acute or convalescent COVID-19.

This clone was detected only once. The chain has TRBV4-1 and TRBJ2-5, with 8 positions matching TRBD1. The length of the CDR3 is 15 residues. Germline CDR1 MGHRA, CDR2 YSYEKL. V lost 5 bases, J lost 4 bases, and 9 bases stayed unmatched. The CDR3 loop reads CASSTQGGRGETQYF. CDR3 nucleotides: TGCGCCAGCAGCACACAGGGGGGACGGGGAGAGACCCAGTACTTC.

The chain couples TRBV5-4 to TRBJ2-2; 10 nucleotides align to TRBD2. The CDR3 extends over 15 amino acids. CDR1 is SGHNT and CDR2 is YYREEE in the germline V gene (reference sequence). V shed 4 bases, J shed 5 bases, and the junction held 5 bases outside the gene matches. This chain's CDR3 is CASSAGTSVTGELFF. The DNA for the CDR3 is TGTGCCAGCAGCGCCGGGACTAGCGTAACCGGGGAGCTGTTTTTT.

The chain recombines TRBV5-1 with TRBJ2-3; tentatively, D is TRBD1 (6 bases). The CDR3 totals 15 residues. V lost 4 bases and J 3 bases, leaving 15 bases between the germline ends. From germline, CDR1 is SGHRS and CDR2 YFSETQ. The chain's CDR3 is CASSTLQGPTDTQYF. The CDR3 nucleotides are TGCGCCAGCAGCACCCTACAGGGTCCGACAGATACGCAGTATTTT.

This clone came up once. The rearrangement uses TRBV5-1 and TRBJ2-1; TRBD1 aligns across 9 bases. CDR3 length: 16 amino acids. Trimming at V came to 2 bases and at J to 5 bases, leaving 8 bases not matched to a gene. Germline-derived CDR1 and CDR2 are SGHRS and YFSETQ. The CDR3 region is CASSLGTGIGDNEQFF. DNA of the CDR3: TGCGCCAGCAGCTTAGGGACAGGGATAGGAGACAATGAGCAGTTCTTC.

This clone was counted a single time. The V and J genes are TRBV5-4 and TRBJ2-7, with D perhaps TRBD2 (5 bases). Trimming left V 4 bases short and J 5 bases short, with 19 bases between. Germline V lookup: CDR1 SGHNT, CDR2 YYREEE (reference sequence). This CDR3 contains 15 residues. CDR3 bases: TGTGCCAGCAGCCCCCGGCCGCGGATGGGAGACGAGCAGTACTTC. This encodes CASSPRPRMGDEQYF. Based on the CDR3 plus reference TRBV5-4 and TRBJ2-7, the full variable domain is ETGVTQSPTHLIKTRGQQVTLRCSSQSGHNTVSWYQQALGQGPQFIFQYYREEENGRGNFPPRFSGLQFPNYSSELNVNALELDDSALYLCASSPRPRMGDEQYFGPGTRLTVT.